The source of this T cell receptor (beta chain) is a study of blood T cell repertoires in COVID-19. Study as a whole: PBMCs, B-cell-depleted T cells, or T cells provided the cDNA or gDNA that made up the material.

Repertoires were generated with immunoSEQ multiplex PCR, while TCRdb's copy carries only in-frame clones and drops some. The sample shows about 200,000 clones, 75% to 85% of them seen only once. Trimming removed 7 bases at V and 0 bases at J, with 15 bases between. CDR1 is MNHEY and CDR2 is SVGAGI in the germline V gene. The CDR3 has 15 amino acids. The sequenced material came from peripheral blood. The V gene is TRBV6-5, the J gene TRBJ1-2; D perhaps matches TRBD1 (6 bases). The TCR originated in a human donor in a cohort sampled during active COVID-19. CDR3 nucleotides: TGTGCCAGCACTTGGGGTGCAGGGGCTAACTATGGCTACACCTTC. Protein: CASTWGAGANYGYTF.